This TCR beta chain is from a study of Graves' ophthalmopathy and Graves' hyperthyroidism (dated by TCRdb to the late 2010s). With respect to the entire study: Peripheral blood was collected before any treatment was given, at the time of initial diagnosis. The study used TCR beta repertoire signatures to distinguish Graves' ophthalmopathy from Graves' hyperthyroidism and to predict progression to ophthalmopathy. To explore V-J signatures that distinguish ophthalmopathy from hyperthyroidism, a discovery set of more than 90 patients was enrolled, made up of approximately 45 with ophthalmopathy and under 65 with stable hyperthyroidism. In total, around 130 blood samples were TCR-sequenced: 43 ophthalmopathy, under 85 hyperthyroidism and roughly 17 hyperthyroidism-to-ophthalmopathy patients. An independent validation cohort was composed of 18 to 20 hyperthyroidism patients and around 16 patients who later progressed from hyperthyroidism to ophthalmopathy. In more than five hyperthyroidism patients, the T-cell repertoires found in thyroid tissue were compared with those found in blood. Following sample collection, hyperthyroidism patients were given methimazole at a starting dose of 30 mg daily, and ophthalmopathy patients were given high-dose intravenous methylprednisolone. Broader findings and caveats from the paper: Most of the expanded thyroid clonotypes with a frequency above 0.001 were also detected in blood, and it was suggested that the thyroid immune response may be reflected by blood repertoires. No statistical method was used to predetermine the sample size, and group allocation was not hidden from the investigators. In cross-validation, the 13-signature model distinguished ophthalmopathy from stable hyperthyroidism with 87.88% sensitivity and 81.08% specificity, while in the test set the corresponding values were about 79% and 69%. In validation, the model predicted ophthalmopathy progression with 70.59% sensitivity and approximately 78% specificity; some twelve predicted patients were CT-confirmed with GO in a median of approximately six months.

This clonotype was recorded at least ten times. Its cognate antigen has yet to be identified. No per-base quality is available; no much larger clone lies one base away. For repertoire sequencing, TCR beta CDR3 regions were amplified from RNA transcripts. HTBI primers and the Qiagen OneStep RT-PCR kit were used in a first-round RT-PCR, which was followed by a second-round multiplex PCR, size selection and purification. Libraries were sequenced on an Illumina HiSeq2000 using paired-end 100 bp reads. Concerning the study's data processing: SOAPnuke was used to process the reads, removing any read that contained adapters or uncalled bases, had a mean Phred below 15, or lacked an exact match to the constant primer or identifier. COPE v1.2.5 was used to merge the high-quality paired reads. Each unique nucleotide sequence was defined as a clonotype, and clonotypes were aligned to IMGT TRB V, D and J references with MiTCR v1.1. Analysis was restricted to V-J combinations with a frequency above 0.0001, which covered over 98% of repertoires. A TCR clonal expansion and chaos score per V-J combination was defined as the ratio of F50 clonal expansion to chaos observed in the TCRdist matrix. Welch's t-statistics and random forest were used to reduce the features to some 13 V-J combinations, which were then used as input to a naive Bayes classifier. Thyroid-blood repertoire similarity was quantified with the Morisita-Horn index. TCRdb redid the processing of the public reads, applying fastp at Q25 and MiXCR, and retained in-frame beta chains. CDR3 protein sequences are deduplicated, and each keeps its most common genes and DNA. The V and J calls and clone size come from TCRdb's table, not from the authors' own analysis. The sample profile shows hundreds of thousands of distinct CDR3 sequences; roughly 41% of them were found once. The ten top clones hold about 40% of the sample.

Reading the germline V gene gives CDR1 SNHLY and CDR2 FYNNEI. V is clipped by 6 bases and J by 3 bases, and the sequence between their germline boundaries is 18 bases long. The CDR3 numbers 15 residues from cysteine through phenylalanine. Kept here is only the CDR3 DNA, which spans 45 bases and is read in frame from base 1. Ophthalmopathy patients had moderately to severely active disease, Clinical Activity Score of at least 3, NOSPECS grade of at least 4, and disease duration under 3 months. Patients were excluded if they had other autoimmune diseases, uncontrolled infections, pregnancy or lactation. Clinical symptoms, serum thyroxine, TRAb, thyroid ultrasound and orbital computed tomography were used for diagnosis. Ficoll-Paque density gradient centrifugation was used to isolate PBMCs from approximately 10 ml of fresh peripheral blood. Trizol reagent was used to extract the total RNA, and its quality was then checked on an Agilent 2100 Bioanalyzer.

The chain is encoded by TRBV2 joined to TRBJ2-7; the best D guess is TRBD2, with 6 bases matching. Sequences were obtained from peripheral blood. The sequence came from an adult man with Graves' ophthalmopathy. The CDR3 is CASSEEGRKSYEQYF. The nucleotides read TGTGCCAGCAGCGAGGAGGGGCGCAAAAGCTACGAGCAGTACTTC.